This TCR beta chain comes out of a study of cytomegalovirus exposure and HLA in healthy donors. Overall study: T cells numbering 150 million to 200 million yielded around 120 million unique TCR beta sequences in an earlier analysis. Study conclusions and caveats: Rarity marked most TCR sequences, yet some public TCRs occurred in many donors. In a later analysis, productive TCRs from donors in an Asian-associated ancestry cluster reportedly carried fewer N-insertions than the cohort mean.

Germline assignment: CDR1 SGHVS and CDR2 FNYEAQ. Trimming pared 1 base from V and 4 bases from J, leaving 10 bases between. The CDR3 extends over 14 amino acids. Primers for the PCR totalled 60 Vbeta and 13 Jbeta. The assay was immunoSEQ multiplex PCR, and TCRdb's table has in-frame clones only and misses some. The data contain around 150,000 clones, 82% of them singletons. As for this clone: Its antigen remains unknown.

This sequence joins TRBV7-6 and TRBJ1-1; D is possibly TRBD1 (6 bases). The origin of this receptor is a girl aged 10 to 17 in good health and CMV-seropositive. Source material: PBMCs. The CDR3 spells CASSLGWTVTEAFF. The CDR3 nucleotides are TGTGCCAGCAGCTTAGGTTGGACAGTCACTGAAGCTTTCTTT.